The next 14 T cell receptor beta chains were all read from a single sample in a study of T cell changes during pregnancy in multiple sclerosis. Data came from immunoSEQ multiplex PCR; TCRdb stores just in-frame clones and leaves some out. This table has approximately 37,000 clones, about 92% appearing once. Sequences were derived from CD4+ T cells from peripheral blood mononuclear cells, sampled in the third trimester of pregnancy. Receptors originate from a female donor with multiple sclerosis, enrolled in a pregnancy study.

J is TRBJ2-7 and V is TRBV9, with a possible D match to TRBD1 (5 bases). V dropped 0 bases and J dropped 4 bases, with 14 bases sitting between them. Germline-derived CDR1 and CDR2 are SGDLS and YYNGEE. The CDR3 runs 15 residues. The CDR3 region has the DNA TGTGCCAGCAGCGTAGGGAGTGGACATCTTTACGAGCAGTACTTC. Encoded protein: CASSVGSGHLYEQYF.

This clone was recorded only once. The V and J genes are TRBV27 and TRBJ1-1; 8 nucleotides match TRBD1. Germline V lookup: CDR1 MNHEY, CDR2 SMNVEV (reference sequence). The CDR3 consists of 16 residues. Germline trimming cut 5 bases from V and 1 base from J; bases unmatched to any gene: 9. CDR3: CASSQGQEPPNTEAFF. CDR3 bases: TGTGCCAGCAGTCAGGGACAGGAGCCTCCGAACACTGAAGCTTTCTTT.

The chain links TRBV2 to TRBJ1-1; D ambiguous. The CDR3 has 13 amino acids. The germline V gene encodes CDR1 SNHLY and CDR2 FYNNEI. V was shortened by 7 bases and J by 3 bases, with 12 bases between the two germline ends. CDR3 DNA: TGTGCCAGCAACGGAGGTTTATACACTGAAGCTTTCTTT. Translation: CASNGGLYTEAFF.

The J gene is TRBJ2-2, the V gene TRBV19, with 13 positions matching TRBD2. Germline CDR1 is LNHDA and CDR2 is SQIVND (reference sequence). The CDR3 is made up of 16 amino acids. Germline trimming cut 3 bases from V and 6 bases from J; bases unmatched to any gene: 4. Written as DNA, the CDR3 is TGTGCCAGTAGTATGACTAGCGGGGGGTACCCCGGGGAGCTGTTTTTT. Translating gives CASSMTSGGYPGELFF.

This clone was seen once. The V call is TRBV2, the J call TRBJ1-5; D unresolved. V was shortened by 6 bases and J by 4 bases, with 4 bases between the two germline ends. CDR3 length: 11 residues. Germline V gives CDR1 SNHLY, CDR2 FYNNEI. The CDR3 loop is CASRINQPQHF. In nucleotides, the CDR3 is TGTGCCAGCAGAATAAATCAGCCCCAGCATTTT.

The chain carries TRBV6-4 and TRBJ2-1; 7 bases are a match to TRBD2. With V trimmed by 4 bases and J by 8 bases, 14 bases remained unmatched. CDR1 is MRHNA and CDR2 is SNTAGT in the germline V gene. The length of the CDR3 is 16 residues. Here the CDR3 reads CASSVLAGLGWDEQFF. As DNA, the CDR3 is TGTGCCAGCAGTGTCTTAGCGGGTCTAGGGTGGGATGAGCAGTTCTTC.

V gene TRBV28 combines with J gene TRBJ1-2; 9 nucleotides line up with TRBD1. Germline CDR1 reads MDHEN; CDR2 reads SYDVKM. The CDR3 loop spans 16 amino acids. V shed 6 bases and J 6 bases; nucleotides not matched to a gene: 14. The CDR3 protein is CASSYGDPGQGHGYTF. The CDR3, as DNA: TGTGCCAGCAGCTATGGGGATCCGGGACAGGGTCATGGCTACACCTTC.

The chain carries TRBV6-5 and TRBJ2-5, with D tentatively TRBD2 (7 bases). The V and J ends lost 0 bases and 2 bases respectively, with 13 bases between them. Germline CDR1 and CDR2: MNHEY and SVGAGI. CDR3 length: 16 residues. This CDR3 reads CASSYSRGRGQETQYF. The CDR3 coding sequence is TGTGCCAGCAGTTACTCGCGGGGGCGCGGGCAAGAGACCCAGTACTTC.

The chain recombines TRBV28 with TRBJ2-1, with 12 bases that match TRBD2. Germline-derived CDR1 and CDR2 are MDHEN and SYDVKM. V lost 3 bases, J lost 9 bases, and 9 bases stayed unmatched. The CDR3 is made up of 16 amino acids. CDR3 in amino acids: CASSLFTSGRSSEQFF. For the CDR3, the DNA is TGTGCCAGCAGTTTGTTTACTAGCGGGAGGAGTAGTGAGCAGTTCTTC.

The chain has TRBV2 and TRBJ1-2, with 9 bases identical to TRBD1. The CDR3 runs to 12 residues. V was pared by 10 bases and J by 8 bases, with 8 bases of the junction left unmatched. Per germline, CDR1 SNHLY and CDR2 FYNNEI. The CDR3: CATRGTGKGYTF. In DNA form, the CDR3 reads TGTGCCACCAGGGGGACAGGGAAGGGCTACACCTTC.

The V call is TRBV9, the J call TRBJ2-1; 10 positions agree with TRBD2. Germline trimming cut 3 bases from V and 4 bases from J; bases unmatched to any gene: 4. Germline values: CDR1 SGDLS, CDR2 YYNGEE. The CDR3 is 15 amino acids. CDR3 in amino acids: CASSEGAGGYNEQFF. In DNA, the CDR3 is TGTGCCAGCAGCGAGGGAGCGGGAGGGTACAATGAGCAGTTCTTC.

This clone was detected only a few times. The chain carries TRBV2 and TRBJ1-1; 7 bases fit TRBD1. CDR1 and CDR2 (germline): SNHLY, FYNNEI. The CDR3 sequence is 14 residues long. V was clipped by 6 bases and J by 11 bases; unmatched bases: 15. The CDR3 is CASSMDRSGSEAFF. DNA of the CDR3: TGTGCCAGCAGCATGGACAGGTCAGGCTCCGAGGCTTTCTTT. The complete variable domain, with remaining parts taken from reference TRBV2 and TRBJ1-1, reads EPEVTQTPSHQVTQMGQEVILRCVPISNHLYFYWYRQILGQKVEFLVSFYNNEISEKSEIFDDQFSVERPDGSNFTLKIRSTKLEDSAMYFCASSMDRSGSEAFFGQGTRLTVV.

On this clone: A junction end diverges from the germline sequence, so it may reflect a read error. The V gene is TRBV30, the J gene TRBJ2-7; 8 bases match TRBD2. CDR1 and CDR2 from the germline V gene are GTSNPN and SVGIG (reference sequence). CDR3 length: 13 amino acids. This CDR3 reads CAWSRGYSGTSSF. DNA of the CDR3: TGTGCCTGGAGTCGAGGTTATAGCGGGACCTCCTCGTTC.

This CDR3 reads CASSLGTDALNEQFF. The CDR3 nucleotides are TGTGCCAGCAGCCTTGGGACAGATGCCTTGAATGAGCAGTTCTTC. This chain uses TRBV7-3 with TRBJ2-1; 7 nucleotides match TRBD1. Germline values: CDR1 SGHTA, CDR2 FQGTGA. This CDR3 is built from 15 residues. Trimming removed 5 bases from V and 7 bases from J; junction bases left unmatched: 11.